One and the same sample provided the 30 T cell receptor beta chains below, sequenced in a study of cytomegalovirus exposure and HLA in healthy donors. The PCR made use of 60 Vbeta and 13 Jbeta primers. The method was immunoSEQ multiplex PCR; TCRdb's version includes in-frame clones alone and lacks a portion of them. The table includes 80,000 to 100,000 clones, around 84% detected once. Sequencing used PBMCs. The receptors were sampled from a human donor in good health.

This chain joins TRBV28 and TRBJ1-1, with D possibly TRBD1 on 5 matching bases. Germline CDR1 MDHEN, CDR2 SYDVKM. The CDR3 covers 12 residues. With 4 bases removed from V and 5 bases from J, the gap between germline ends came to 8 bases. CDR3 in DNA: TGTGCCAGCAGTTCCCGGGGGACTGAAGCTTTCTTT. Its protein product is CASSSRGTEAFF.

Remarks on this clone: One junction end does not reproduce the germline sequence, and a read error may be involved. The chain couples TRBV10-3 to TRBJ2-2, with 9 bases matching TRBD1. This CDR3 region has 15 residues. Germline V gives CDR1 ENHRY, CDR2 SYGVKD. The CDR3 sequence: CAISEPQGAAGEPFF. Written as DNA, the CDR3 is TGTGCCATCAGCGAACCACAGGGGGCAGCCGGGGAGCCGTTTTTT.

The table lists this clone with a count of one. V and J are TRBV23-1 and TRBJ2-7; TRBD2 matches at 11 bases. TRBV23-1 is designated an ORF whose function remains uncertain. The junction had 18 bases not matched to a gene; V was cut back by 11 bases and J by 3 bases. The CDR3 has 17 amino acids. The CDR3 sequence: CAGSMESETSGIYEQYF. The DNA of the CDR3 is TGCGCCGGATCAATGGAGTCAGAGACTAGCGGGATCTACGAGCAGTACTTC.

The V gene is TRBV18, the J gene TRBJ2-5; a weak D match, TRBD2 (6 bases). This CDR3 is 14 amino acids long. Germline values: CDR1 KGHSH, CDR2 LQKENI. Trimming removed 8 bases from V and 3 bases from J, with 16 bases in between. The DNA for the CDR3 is TGTGCCAGCGGTTTTAGGGCGGGGAAAGAGACCCAGTACTTC. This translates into CASGFRAGKETQYF. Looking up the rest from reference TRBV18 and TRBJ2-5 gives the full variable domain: NAGVMQNPRHLVRRRGQEARLRCSPMKGHSHVYWYRQLPEEGLKFMVYLQKENIIDESGMPKERFSAEFPKEGPSILRIQQVVRGDSAAYFCASGFRAGKETQYFGPGTRLLVL.

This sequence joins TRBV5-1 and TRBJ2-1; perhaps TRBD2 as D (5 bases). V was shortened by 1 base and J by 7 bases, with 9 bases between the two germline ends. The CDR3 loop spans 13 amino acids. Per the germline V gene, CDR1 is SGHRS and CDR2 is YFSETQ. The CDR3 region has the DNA TGCGCCAGCAGCTTGACTAGGCGGAATGAGCAGTTCTTC. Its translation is CASSLTRRNEQFF. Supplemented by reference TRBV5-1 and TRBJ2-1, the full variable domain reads KAGVTQTPRYLIKTRGQQVTLSCSPISGHRSVSWYQQTPGQGLQFLFEYFSETQRNKGNFPGRFSGRQFSNSRSEMNVSTLELGDSALYLCASSLTRRNEQFFGPGTRLTVL.

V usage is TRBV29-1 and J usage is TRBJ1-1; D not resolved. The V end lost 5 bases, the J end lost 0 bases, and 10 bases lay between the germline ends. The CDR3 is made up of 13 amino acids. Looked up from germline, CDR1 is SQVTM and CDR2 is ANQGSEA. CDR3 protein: CSVSKTMNTEAFF. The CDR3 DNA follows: TGCAGCGTTTCAAAGACTATGAACACTGAAGCTTTCTTT. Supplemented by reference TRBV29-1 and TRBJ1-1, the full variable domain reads SAVISQKPSRDICQRGTSLTIQCQVDSQVTMMFWYRQQPGQSLTLIATANQGSEATYESGFVIDKFPISRPNLTFSTLTVSNMSPEDSSIYLCSVSKTMNTEAFFGQGTRLTVV.

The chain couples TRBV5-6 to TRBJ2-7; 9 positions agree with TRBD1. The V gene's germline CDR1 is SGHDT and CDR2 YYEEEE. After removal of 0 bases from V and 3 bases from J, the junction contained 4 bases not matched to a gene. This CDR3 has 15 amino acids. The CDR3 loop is CASSLVGQGIYEQYF. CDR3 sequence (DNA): TGTGCCAGCAGCTTGGTCGGACAGGGGATCTACGAGCAGTACTTC.

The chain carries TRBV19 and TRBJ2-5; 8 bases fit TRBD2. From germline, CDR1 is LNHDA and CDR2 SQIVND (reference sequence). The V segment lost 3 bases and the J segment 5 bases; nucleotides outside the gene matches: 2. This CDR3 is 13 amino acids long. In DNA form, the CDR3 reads TGTGCCAGTAGTATGGGACTAGTGGAGACCCAGTACTTC. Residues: CASSMGLVETQYF.

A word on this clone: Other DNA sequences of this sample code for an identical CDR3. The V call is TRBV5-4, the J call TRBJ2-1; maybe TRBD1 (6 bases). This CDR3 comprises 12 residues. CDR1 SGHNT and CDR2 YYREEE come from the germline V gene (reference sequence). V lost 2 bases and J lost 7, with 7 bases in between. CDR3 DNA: TGTGCCAGCAGCTTAGGGGGAAATGAGCAGTTCTTC. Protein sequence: CASSLGGNEQFF.

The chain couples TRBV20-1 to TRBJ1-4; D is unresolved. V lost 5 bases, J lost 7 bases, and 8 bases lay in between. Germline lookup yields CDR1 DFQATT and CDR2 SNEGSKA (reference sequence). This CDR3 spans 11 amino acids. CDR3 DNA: TGCAGTGCTGACTATTTTGAAAAACTGTTTTTT. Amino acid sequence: CSADYFEKLFF.

CDR3 bases: TGTGCCAGCAGCCCCGCTAGCGCCTCCTACGAGCAGTACTTC. This encodes CASSPASASYEQYF. The rearrangement uses TRBV5-6 and TRBJ2-7, with a tentative D call TRBD2 (6 bases). Trimming took off 4 bases at V and 0 bases at J, with 11 bases between the two ends. The CDR3 length is 14 residues. CDR1 is SGHDT, CDR2 YYEEEE, per germline.

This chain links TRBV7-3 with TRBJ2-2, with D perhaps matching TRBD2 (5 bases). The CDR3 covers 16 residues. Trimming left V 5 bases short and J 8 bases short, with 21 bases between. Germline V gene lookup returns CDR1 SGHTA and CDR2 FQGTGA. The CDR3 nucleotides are TGTGCCAGCAGCCCGCGAGGGAATCCAGAAATGGGGGAGCTGTTTTTT. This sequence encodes CASSPRGNPEMGELFF.

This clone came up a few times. The CDR3 region is CASSLETGEGSPLHF. The CDR3 DNA reads TGTGCCAGCAGCTTAGAGACAGGGGAAGGTTCACCCCTCCACTTT. V and J are TRBV11-2 and TRBJ1-6; 8 nucleotides align to TRBD1. Germline lookup yields CDR1 SGHAT and CDR2 FQNNGV. This CDR3 spans 15 amino acids. V trimming: 0 bases; J trimming: 9 bases; junction bases outside the gene matches: 4.

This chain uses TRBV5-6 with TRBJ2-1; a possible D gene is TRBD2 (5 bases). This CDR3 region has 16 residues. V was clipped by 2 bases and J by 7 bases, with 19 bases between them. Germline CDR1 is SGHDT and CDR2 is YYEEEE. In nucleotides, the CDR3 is TGTGCCAGCAGCTTTTACGAGGGAATAAGGAGGAATGAGCAGTTCTTC. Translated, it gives CASSFYEGIRRNEQFF.

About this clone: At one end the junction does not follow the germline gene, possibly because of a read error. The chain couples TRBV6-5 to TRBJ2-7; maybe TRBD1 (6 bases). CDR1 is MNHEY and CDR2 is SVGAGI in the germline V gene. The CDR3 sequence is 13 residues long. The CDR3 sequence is CASSYPQDRALHF. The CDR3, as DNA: TGTGCCAGCAGTTACCCTCAGGACAGAGCTCTGCACTTC.

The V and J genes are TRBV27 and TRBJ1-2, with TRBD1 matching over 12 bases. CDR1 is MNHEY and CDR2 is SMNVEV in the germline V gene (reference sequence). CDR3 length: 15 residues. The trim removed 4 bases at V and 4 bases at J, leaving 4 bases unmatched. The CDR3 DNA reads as TGTGCCAGCAGTTCGCCGGGACAGGGGGCCTATGGCTACACCTTC. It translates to CASSSPGQGAYGYTF.

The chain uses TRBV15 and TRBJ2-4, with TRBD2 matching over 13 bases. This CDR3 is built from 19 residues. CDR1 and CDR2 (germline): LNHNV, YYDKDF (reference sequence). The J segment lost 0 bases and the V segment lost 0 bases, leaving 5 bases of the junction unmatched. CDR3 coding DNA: TGTGCCACCAGCAGAGAAGGACTAGCGGGGGTTCTAGCCAAAAACATTCAGTACTTC. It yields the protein CATSREGLAGVLAKNIQYF.

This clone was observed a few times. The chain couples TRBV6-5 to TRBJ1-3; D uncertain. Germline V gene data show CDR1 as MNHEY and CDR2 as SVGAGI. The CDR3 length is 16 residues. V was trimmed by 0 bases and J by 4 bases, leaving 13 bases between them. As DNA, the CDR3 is TGTGCCAGCAGTTACTCAGGAACGGGTTTGGGAAACACCATATATTTT. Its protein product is CASSYSGTGLGNTIYF.

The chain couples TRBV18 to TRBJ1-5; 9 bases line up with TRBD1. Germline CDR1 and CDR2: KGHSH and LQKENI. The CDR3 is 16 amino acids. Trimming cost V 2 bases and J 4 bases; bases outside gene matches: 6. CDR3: CASSPSGTGNNQPQHF. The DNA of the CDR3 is TGTGCCAGCTCACCAAGTGGGACAGGGAATAATCAGCCCCAGCATTTT.

This CDR3 reads CASSQEPLAGGGETQYF. CDR3 coding DNA: TGCGCCAGCAGCCAAGAACCACTAGCGGGGGGCGGGGAGACCCAGTACTTC. The chain recombines TRBV4-3 with TRBJ2-5; 12 bases are shared with TRBD2. CDR1 is LGHNA, CDR2 YSLEER, per germline. The V gene end was trimmed by 0 bases and the J gene end by 5 bases; junction bases not matched to a gene: 7. This CDR3 has 17 amino acids.

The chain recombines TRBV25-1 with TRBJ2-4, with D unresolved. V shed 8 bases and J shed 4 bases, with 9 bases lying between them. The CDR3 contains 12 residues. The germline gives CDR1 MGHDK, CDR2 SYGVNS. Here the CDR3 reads CASSGNKNIQYF. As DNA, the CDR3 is TGTGCCAGCTCAGGAAATAAAAACATTCAGTACTTC.

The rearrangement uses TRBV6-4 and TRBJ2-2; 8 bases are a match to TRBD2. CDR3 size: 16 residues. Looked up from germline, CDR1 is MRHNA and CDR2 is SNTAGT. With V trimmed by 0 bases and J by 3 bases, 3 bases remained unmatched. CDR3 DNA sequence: TGTGCCAGCAGTGACTCGTCGGGAGGGGACACCGGGGAGCTGTTTTTT. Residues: CASSDSSGGDTGELFF.

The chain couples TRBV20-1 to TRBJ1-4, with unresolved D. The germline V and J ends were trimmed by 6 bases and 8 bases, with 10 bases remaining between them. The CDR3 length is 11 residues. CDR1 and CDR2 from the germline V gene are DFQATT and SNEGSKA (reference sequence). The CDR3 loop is CSATTREKLFF. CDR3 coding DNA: TGCAGTGCCACGACTCGGGAAAAACTGTTTTTT.

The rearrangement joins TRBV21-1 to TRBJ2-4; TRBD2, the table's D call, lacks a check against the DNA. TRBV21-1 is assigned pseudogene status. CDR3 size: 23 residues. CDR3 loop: CASPSSPGEGAGGSSLAKNIQYF. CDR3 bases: TGTGCCAGCCCCTCAAGTCCCGGGGAAGGGGCGGGAGGGTCTTCGCTAGCCAAAAACATTCAGTACTTC.

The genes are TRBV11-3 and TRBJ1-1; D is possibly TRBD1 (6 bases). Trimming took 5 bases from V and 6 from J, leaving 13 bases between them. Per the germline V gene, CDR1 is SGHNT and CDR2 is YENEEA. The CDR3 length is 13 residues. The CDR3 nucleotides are TGTGCCAGCAGCCAGACAGGCGACCCTGAAGCTTTCTTT. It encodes CASSQTGDPEAFF.

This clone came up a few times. The CDR3 is CASAHQGRGEQYF. The CDR3 coding sequence is TGTGCTAGTGCCCATCAAGGGCGGGGCGAGCAGTACTTC. This chain uses TRBV12-5 with TRBJ2-7, with TRBD2 as a possible D gene (6 bases). The CDR3 has 13 residues. Looked up from germline, CDR1 is LGHNT and CDR2 is FRNRAP. Trimming took off 7 bases at V and 6 bases at J, with 16 bases between the two ends.

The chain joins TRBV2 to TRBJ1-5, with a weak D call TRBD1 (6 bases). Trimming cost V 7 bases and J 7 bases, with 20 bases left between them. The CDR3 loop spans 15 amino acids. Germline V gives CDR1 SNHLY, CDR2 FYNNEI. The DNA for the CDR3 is TGTGCCAGCATACCGGGACACCGATCGGGGCAGCCCCAGCATTTT. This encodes CASIPGHRSGQPQHF.

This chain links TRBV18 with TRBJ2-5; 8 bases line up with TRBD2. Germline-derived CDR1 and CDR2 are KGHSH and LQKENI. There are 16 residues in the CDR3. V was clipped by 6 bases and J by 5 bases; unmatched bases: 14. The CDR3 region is CASSPPSAGGGETQYF. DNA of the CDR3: TGTGCCAGCTCCCCTCCATCGGCGGGAGGCGGTGAGACCCAGTACTTC.

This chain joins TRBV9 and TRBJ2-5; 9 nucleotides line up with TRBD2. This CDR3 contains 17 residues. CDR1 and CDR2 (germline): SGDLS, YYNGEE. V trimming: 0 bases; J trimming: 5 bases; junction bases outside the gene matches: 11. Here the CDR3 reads CASSVGVSGSTWETQYF. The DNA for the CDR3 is TGTGCCAGCAGCGTAGGGGTTAGCGGGAGCACCTGGGAGACCCAGTACTTC.

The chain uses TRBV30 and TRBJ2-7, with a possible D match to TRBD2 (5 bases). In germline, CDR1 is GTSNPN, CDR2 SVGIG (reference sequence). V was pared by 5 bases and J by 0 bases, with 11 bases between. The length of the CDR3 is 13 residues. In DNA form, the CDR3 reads TGTGCCTGGGGCCGAGGGAGCTCCTACGAGCAGTACTTC. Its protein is CAWGRGSSYEQYF.